This T cell receptor beta chain was documented in a study of spatial heterogeneity in lung cancer. Trimming removed 2 bases at V and 7 bases at J, with 9 bases between. The CDR3 loop spans 12 amino acids. Germline-derived CDR1 and CDR2 are MNHEY and SVGEGT. Documented time point: sample taken at primary tumor resection. Researchers sequenced whole RNA taken from tumor, nontumor lung or frozen PBMC without sorting. This clonotype showed up many times. Its specificity is unknown. The presence of a unique molecular identifier marked each TCR cDNA molecule. A single record per CDR3 protein comes from TCRdb applying MiXCR to the 5' RACE reads. The data hold some 23,000 distinct CDR3 sequences, with 5.5% to 7.5% observed a single time. Study-level points and caveats: At tumor resection, ubiquitous expanded TCRs were detected in blood more often than later.

The TCR sequence derives from a male donor with early-stage non-small cell lung cancer. The chain employs TRBV6-2 or TRBV6-3 and TRBJ2-7, with D unresolved. Sample: PBMCs, taken at surgery. The CDR3 reads CASSYPTREQYF. CDR3 in DNA: TGTGCCAGCAGTTACCCGACTCGGGAGCAGTACTTC.